Listed here is a single TCR beta chain. The antigen is not known. The sample is drawn from a study of CD8+ T cells in alopecia areata. Study information: The protocol delivered tofacitinib for 6 to 18 months, then withdrew it for 6 months. Findings and caveats of the study: As there was one nonresponder, how baseline CD8+ expansion relates to response remains uncertain. Significant decreases in scalp clonality and expanded CD8+ clones followed tofacitinib treatment. Normal scalp showed lower clonality than lesional scalp, especially alopecia totalis/universalis.

Treatment reported: oral pan-JAK inhibitor, 5-10 mg twice daily. The CDR3 consists of 16 residues. V was pared by 4 bases and J by 6 bases, with 11 bases of the junction left unmatched. Germline V CDR1 and CDR2: PRHDT, FYEKMQ (reference sequence). Sequencing relied on a cDNA template that was reverse transcribed from extracted RNA. Sequenced by immunoSEQ multiplex PCR; TCRdb stores in-frame clones only, minus some. The sample has tens of thousands of clones, about three quarters seen once. The TCR sequence derives from a human donor with alopecia areata. Sequenced here: CD8+ T cells sorted from blood, sampled at week 44, from a patient treated with tofacitinib. The chain employs TRBV13 and TRBJ1-2; 10 bases fit TRBD1. The CDR3 loop reads CASSYHSDRGKDGYTF. CDR3 in DNA: TGTGCCAGCAGCTATCATTCGGACAGGGGGAAGGATGGCTACACCTTC.